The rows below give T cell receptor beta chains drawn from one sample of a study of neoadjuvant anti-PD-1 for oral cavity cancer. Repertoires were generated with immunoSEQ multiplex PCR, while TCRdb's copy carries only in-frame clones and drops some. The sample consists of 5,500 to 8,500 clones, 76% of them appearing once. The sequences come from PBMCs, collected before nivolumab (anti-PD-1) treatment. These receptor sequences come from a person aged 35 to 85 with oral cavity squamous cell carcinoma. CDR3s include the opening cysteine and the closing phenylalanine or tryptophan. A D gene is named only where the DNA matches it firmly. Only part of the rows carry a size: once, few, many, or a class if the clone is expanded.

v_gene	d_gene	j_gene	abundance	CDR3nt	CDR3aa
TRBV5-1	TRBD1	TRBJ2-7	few	TGCGCCAGCAGCTTGAGGGGAGACAGGGGCGAGCAGTACTTC	CASSLRGDRGEQYF
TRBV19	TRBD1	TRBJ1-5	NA	TGTGCCAGTAGAAACAGGGGGCACGGCAATCAGCCCCAGCATTTT	CASRNRGHGNQPQHF
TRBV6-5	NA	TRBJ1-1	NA	TGTGCCAGCAGTCAACTTGTGGGGGGAGTTGAAGCTTTCTTT	CASSQLVGGVEAFF
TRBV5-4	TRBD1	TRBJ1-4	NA	TGTGCCAGCAGCTTGGAGACAGGGACTAATGAAAAACTGTTTTTT	CASSLETGTNEKLFF
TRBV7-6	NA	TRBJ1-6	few	TGTGCCAGCAGCTTCCGGGCCGAGCAATCCCTCCACTTT	CASSFRAEQSLHF
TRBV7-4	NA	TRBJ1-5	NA	TGTGCCAGCAGCCCCAAGCCGGTAAAGACGCAGCCCCAGCATTTT	CASSPKPVKTQPQHF
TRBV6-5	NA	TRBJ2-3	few	TGTGCCAGCAGTTACTCCGGTCAGGGGTTCACAGATACGCAGTATTTT	CASSYSGQGFTDTQYF
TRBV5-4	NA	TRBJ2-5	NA	TGTGCCAGCAGCTTGGCAGGGACCCAAGAGACCCAGTACTTC	CASSLAGTQETQYF
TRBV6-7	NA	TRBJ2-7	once	TGTGCCAGCAGTTACGGTTGCTTCATGGATTTCACCTACGAGCAGTACTTC	CASSYGCFMDFTYEQYF
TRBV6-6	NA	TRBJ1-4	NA	TGTGCCAGCAGTTACCCGACAGCAACTAATGAAAAACTGTTTTTT	CASSYPTATNEKLFF
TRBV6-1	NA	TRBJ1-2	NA	TGTGCCAGCAGGCCCCAGGGGAACTATGAAGGCTACACCTTC	CASRPQGNYEGYTF
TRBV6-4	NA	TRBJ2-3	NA	TGTGCCAGCAGCCTCTATAGCACTAGCACAGATACGCAGTATTTT	CASSLYSTSTDTQYF
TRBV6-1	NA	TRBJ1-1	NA	TGTGCCAGCAGTGAAGCTAGATCAGGCAGCTCTGAAGCTTTCTTT	CASSEARSGSSEAFF
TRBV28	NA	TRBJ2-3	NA	TGTGCCAGCAGTTTTCCCTCCGGGGGGCCAGATACGCAGTATTTT	CASSFPSGGPDTQYF
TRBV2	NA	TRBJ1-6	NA	TGTGCCAGCAGTGAAAGGGGAGACTCGAATTCACCCCTCCACTTT	CASSERGDSNSPLHF
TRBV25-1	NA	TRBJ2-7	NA	TGTGCCAGCAGTGGCGTGGGGGGCTCCTACGAGCAGTACTTC	CASSGVGGSYEQYF
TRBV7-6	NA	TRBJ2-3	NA	TGTGCCAGCAGCTCTTTTCGGGATACGCAGTATTTT	CASSSFRDTQYF
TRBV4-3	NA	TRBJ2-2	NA	TGCGCCAGCAGCCAAGAGGTAACCGGGGAGCTGTTTTTT	CASSQEVTGELFF
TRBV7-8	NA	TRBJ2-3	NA	TGTGCCAGCAGCTTGGGTAGAGATACGCAGTATTTT	CASSLGRDTQYF
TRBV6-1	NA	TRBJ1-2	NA	TGTGCCAGCAGTGAAGAGGCTGGGGGAGGGTATGGCTACACCTTC	CASSEEAGGGYGYTF
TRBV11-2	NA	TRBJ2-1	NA	TGTGCCAGCAGCCCTGGGGCTTACTACAATGAGCAGTTCTTC	CASSPGAYYNEQFF
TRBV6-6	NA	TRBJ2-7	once	TGTGCCAGCAGTGCCCTCCTGACAGTCTCCTACGAGCAGTACTTC	CASSALLTVSYEQYF
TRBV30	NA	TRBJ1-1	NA	TGTGCTTATACACGGGTCCTCATGAACACTGAAGCTTTCTTT	CAYTRVLMNTEAFF
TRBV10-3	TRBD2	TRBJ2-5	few	TGTGCCATCAGGCCGACGGCTAGCGGAGAGACCCAGTACTTC	CAIRPTASGETQYF
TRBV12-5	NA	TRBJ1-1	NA	TGTGCTAGTGAAAACGAGCGGGACACTGAAGCTTTCTTT	CASENERDTEAFF
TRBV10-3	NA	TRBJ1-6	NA	TGTGCCACTTTAGATCCAGGGAGCTCCTATAATTCACCCCTCCACTTT	CATLDPGSSYNSPLHF
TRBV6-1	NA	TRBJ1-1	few	TGTGCCACGAAGCCCTCCCCCTGGAACACTGAAGCTTTCTTT	CATKPSPWNTEAFF
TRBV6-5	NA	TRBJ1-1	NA	TGTGCCAGCAGTTACTTCTCAAAGTCTGAAGCTTTCTTT	CASSYFSKSEAFF
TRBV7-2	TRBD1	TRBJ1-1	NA	TGTGCCAGCAGCGTACCGGGACAGGTCCCTGAAGCTTTCTTT	CASSVPGQVPEAFF
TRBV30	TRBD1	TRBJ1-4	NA	TGTGCCTGGAGGGGAAGGGGGCGCGGTGAAAAACTGTTTTTT	CAWRGRGRGEKLFF
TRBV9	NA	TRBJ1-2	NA	TGTGCCAGCAGCGTACCTTTTGCGGGGATTGACTATGGCTACACCTTC	CASSVPFAGIDYGYTF
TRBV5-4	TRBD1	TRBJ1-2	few	TGTGCCAGCAGCCTACAGGGGGACACTATCTATGGCTACACCTTC	CASSLQGDTIYGYTF
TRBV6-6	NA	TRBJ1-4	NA	TGTGCCAGCAGTTACTCCCAGACACCTAATGAAAAACTGTTTTTT	CASSYSQTPNEKLFF
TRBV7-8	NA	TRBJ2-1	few	TGTGCCAGCAGCTTAGAGGCAGCGAGCAATGAGCAGTTCTTC	CASSLEAASNEQFF
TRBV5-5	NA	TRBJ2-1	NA	TGTGCCAGCAGCGAGGGGTATGAGCAGTTCTTC	CASSEGYEQFF
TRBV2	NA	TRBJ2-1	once	TGTGCCAGCGCAGTGGGGGACGTAAACAATGAGCAGTTCTTC	CASAVGDVNNEQFF
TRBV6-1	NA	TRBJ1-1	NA	TGTGCCAGCAGTCCAGGGGTCACTGAAGCTTTCTTT	CASSPGVTEAFF
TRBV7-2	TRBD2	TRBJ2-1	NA	TGTGCCAGCAGCTGGGGCGGCAGCGGGGTTGGGGATGAGCAGTTCTTC	CASSWGGSGVGDEQFF
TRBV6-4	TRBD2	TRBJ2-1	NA	TGTGCCAGCAGTGACTCGAGCGGGGGGGCCAATGAGCAGTTCTTC	CASSDSSGGANEQFF
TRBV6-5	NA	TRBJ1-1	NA	TGTGCCAGCAGTAGTGGGGGGACGAACACTGAAGCTTTCTTT	CASSSGGTNTEAFF
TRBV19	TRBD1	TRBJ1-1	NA	TGTGCCAGTAGTATAGGACAGGGGGGGACTGAAGCTTTCTTT	CASSIGQGGTEAFF
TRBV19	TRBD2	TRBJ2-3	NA	TGTGCCAGTAGTTTTTCTAGCGGGGGGTCTGGAGATACGCAGTATTTT	CASSFSSGGSGDTQYF
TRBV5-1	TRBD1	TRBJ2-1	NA	TGCGCCAGCAGCTTGGGACAGGGGTCCTACAATGAGCAGTTCTTC	CASSLGQGSYNEQFF
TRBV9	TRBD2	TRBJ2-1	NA	TGTGCCAGCAGCGGCCAAGGGCGGGGGGGTGATGAGCAGTTCTTC	CASSGQGRGGDEQFF
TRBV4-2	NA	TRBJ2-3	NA	TGTGCCAGCAGCCAAGGAGTTTTCACAGATACGCAGTATTTT	CASSQGVFTDTQYF
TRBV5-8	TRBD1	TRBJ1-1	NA	TGTGCCAGCAGCTTGGCGGACAGGGGGTGGACCACTGAAGCTTTCTTT	CASSLADRGWTTEAFF
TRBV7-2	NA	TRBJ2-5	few	TGTGCCAGCAGCCGCAGGGGGGGCGGTGGAGAGACCCAGTACTTC	CASSRRGGGGETQYF
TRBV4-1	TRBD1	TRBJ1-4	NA	TGCGCCAGCAGCCAAGGGATGAGGACAGGGCCGGATGAAAAACTGTTTTTT	CASSQGMRTGPDEKLFF
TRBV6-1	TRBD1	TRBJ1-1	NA	TGTGCCAGCGTGATTGACAGGGTTGCTGAAGCTTTCTTT	CASVIDRVAEAFF
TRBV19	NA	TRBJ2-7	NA	TGTGCCAGTAGTAACAGGGAGGCAACCTACGAGCAGTACTTC	CASSNREATYEQYF
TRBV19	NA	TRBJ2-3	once	TGTGCCAGTAGTATATTCAGTGTGGGTAATACGCAGTATTTT	CASSIFSVGNTQYF
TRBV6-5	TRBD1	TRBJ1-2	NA	TGTGCCAGCAGTGATGACAGGGAAGATGGCTACACCTTC	CASSDDREDGYTF
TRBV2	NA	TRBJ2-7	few	TGTGCCAGCAGGCGGGACACCAGCTCCTACGAGCAGTACTTC	CASRRDTSSYEQYF
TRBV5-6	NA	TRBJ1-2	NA	TGTGCCAGCAGATCCGGGGGACGGTATGGCTACACCTTC	CASRSGGRYGYTF
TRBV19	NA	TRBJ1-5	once	TGTGCCAGTACCAACTCTGGACCCCAGCATTTT	CASTNSGPQHF